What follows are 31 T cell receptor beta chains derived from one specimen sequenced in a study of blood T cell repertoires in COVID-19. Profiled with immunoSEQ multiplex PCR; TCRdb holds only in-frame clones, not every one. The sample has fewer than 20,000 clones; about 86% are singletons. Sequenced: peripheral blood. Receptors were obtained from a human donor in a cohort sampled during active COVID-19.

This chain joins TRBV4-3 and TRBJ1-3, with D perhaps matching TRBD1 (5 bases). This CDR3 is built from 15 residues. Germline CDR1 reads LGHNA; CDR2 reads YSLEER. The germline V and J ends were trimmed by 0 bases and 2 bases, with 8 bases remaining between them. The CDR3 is CASSQDQQAGNTIYF. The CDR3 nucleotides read TGCGCCAGCAGCCAAGATCAACAGGCTGGAAACACCATATATTTT.

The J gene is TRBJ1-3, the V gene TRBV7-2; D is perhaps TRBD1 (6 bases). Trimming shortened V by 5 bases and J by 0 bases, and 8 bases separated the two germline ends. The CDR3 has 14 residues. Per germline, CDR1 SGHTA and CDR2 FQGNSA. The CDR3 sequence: CASSRTVSGNTIYF. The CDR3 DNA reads TGTGCCAGCAGCCGGACAGTCTCTGGAAACACCATATATTTT.

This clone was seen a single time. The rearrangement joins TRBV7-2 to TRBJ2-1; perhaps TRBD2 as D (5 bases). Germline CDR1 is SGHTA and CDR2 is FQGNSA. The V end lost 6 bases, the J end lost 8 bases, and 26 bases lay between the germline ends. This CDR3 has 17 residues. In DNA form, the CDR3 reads TGTGCCAGCAGGGCGCTCGCGACCGAGTCGAGGGCCGATGAGCAGTTCTTC. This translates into CASRALATESRADEQFF.

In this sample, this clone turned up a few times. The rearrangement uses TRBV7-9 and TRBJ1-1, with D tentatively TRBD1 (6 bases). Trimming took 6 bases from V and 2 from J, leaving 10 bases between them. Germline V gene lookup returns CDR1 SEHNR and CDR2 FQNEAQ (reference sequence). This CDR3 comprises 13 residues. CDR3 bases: TGTGCCAGCAGAGGGACACCTAACACTGAAGCTTTCTTT. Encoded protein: CASRGTPNTEAFF.

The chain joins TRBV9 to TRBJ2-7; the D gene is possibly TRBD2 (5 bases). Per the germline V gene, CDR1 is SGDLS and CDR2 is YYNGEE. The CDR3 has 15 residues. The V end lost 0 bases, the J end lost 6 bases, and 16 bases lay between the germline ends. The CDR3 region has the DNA TGTGCCAGCAGCGTAGGAGGGAGAGGTGAAGGCGAGCAGTACTTC. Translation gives CASSVGGRGEGEQYF.

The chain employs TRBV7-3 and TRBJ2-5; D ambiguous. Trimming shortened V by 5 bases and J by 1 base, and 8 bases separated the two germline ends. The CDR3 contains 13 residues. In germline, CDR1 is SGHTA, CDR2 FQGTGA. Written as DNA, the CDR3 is TGTGCCAGCAGCCCAGAGGTCCAAGAGACCCAGTACTTC. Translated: CASSPEVQETQYF. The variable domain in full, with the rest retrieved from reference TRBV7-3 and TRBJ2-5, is GAGVSQTPSNKVTEKGKYVELRCDPISGHTALYWYRQSLGQGPEFLIYFQGTGAADDSGLPNDRFFAVRPEGSVSTLKIQRTERGDSAVYLCASSPEVQETQYFGPGTRLLVL.

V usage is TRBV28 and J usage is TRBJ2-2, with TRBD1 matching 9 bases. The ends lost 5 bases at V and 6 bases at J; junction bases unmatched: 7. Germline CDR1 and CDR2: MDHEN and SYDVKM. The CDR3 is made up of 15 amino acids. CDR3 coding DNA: TGTGCCAGCAGTCCAGCTACAGGGGGCGCCGGGGAGCTGTTTTTT. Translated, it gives CASSPATGGAGELFF.

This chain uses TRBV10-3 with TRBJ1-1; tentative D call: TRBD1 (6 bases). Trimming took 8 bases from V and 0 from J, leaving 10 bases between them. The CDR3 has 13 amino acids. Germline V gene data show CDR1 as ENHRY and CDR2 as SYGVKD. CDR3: CAISGQLNTEAFF. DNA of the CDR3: TGTGCCATCTCAGGACAGCTGAACACTGAAGCTTTCTTT.

In nucleotides, the CDR3 is TGTGCCAGCAACTACGACAGGGGGAATCAGCCCCAGCATTTT. It specifies CASNYDRGNQPQHF. The gene calls are TRBV2 and TRBJ1-5, with TRBD1 matching over 9 bases. The CDR3 consists of 14 residues. V lost 7 bases and J lost 4; bases outside the gene matches: 5. The germline V gene has CDR1 SNHLY and CDR2 FYNNEI.

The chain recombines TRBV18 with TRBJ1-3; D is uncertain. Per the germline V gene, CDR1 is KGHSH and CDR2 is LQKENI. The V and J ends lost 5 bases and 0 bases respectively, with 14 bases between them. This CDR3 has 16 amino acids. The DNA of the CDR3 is TGTGCCAGCTCAAGGCCGGAGGTGGGCTCTGGAAACACCATATATTTT. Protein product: CASSRPEVGSGNTIYF.

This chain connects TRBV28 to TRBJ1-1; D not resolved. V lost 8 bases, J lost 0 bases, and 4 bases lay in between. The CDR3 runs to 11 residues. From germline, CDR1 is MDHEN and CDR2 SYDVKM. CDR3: CASQMNTEAFF. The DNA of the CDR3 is TGTGCCAGCCAAATGAACACTGAAGCTTTCTTT.

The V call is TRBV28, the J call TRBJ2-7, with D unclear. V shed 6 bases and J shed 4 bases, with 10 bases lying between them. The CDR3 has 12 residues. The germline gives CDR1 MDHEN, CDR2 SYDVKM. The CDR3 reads CASRSPQYEQYF. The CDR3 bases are TGTGCCAGCAGGTCTCCCCAGTACGAGCAGTACTTC.

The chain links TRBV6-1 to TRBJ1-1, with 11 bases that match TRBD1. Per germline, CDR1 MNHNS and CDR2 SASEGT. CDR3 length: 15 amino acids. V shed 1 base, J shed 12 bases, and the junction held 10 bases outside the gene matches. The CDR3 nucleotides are TGTGCCAGCAGTGAAGGGTCGAGGGGGGACAGGGGGACTTTCTTT. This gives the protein CASSEGSRGDRGTFF.

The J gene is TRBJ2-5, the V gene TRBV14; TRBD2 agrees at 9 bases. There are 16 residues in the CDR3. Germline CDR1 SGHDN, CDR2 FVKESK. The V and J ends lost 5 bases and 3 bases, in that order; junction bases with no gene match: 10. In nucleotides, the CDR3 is TGTGCCAGCAGCTTTAGCGGGAGTGACGGAGAAGAGACCCAGTACTTC. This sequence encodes CASSFSGSDGEETQYF.

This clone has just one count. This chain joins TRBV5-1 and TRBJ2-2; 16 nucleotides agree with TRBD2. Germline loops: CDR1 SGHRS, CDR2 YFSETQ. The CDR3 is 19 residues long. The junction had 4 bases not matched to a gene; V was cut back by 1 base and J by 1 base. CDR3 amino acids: CASSLLGLAGGRNTGELFF. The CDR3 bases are TGCGCCAGCAGCTTGTTGGGACTAGCGGGAGGGAGGAACACCGGGGAGCTGTTTTTT.

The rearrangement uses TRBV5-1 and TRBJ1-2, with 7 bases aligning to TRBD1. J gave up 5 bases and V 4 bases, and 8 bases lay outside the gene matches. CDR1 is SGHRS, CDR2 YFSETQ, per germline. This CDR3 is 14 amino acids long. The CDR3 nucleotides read TGCGCCAGCAGCGATGGGACAGATGGTTATGGCTACACCTTC. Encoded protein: CASSDGTDGYGYTF.

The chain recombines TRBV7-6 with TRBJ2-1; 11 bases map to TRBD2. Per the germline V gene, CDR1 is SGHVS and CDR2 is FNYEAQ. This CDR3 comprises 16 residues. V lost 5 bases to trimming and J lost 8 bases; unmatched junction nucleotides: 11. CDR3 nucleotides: TGTGCCAGCAGCCCGGATCTAGCGGGAGGAGGGCATGAGCAGTTCTTC. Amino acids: CASSPDLAGGGHEQFF.

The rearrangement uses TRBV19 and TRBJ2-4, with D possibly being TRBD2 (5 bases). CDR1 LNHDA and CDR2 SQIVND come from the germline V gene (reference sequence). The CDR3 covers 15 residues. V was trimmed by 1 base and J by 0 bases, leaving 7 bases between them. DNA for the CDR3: TGTGCCAGTAGTATAGGGGAGCTAGCCAAAAACATTCAGTACTTC. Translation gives CASSIGELAKNIQYF.

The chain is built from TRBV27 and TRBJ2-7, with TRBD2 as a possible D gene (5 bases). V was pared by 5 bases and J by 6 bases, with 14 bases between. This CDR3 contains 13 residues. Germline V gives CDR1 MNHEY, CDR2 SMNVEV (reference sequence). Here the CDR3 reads CASSLVGRSEQYF. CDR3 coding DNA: TGTGCCAGCAGTCTAGTTGGGAGATCCGAGCAGTACTTC.

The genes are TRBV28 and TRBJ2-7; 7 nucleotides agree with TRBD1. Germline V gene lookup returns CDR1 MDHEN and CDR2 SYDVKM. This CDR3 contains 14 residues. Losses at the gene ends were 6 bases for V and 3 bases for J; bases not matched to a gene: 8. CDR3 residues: CASSPSRTGYEQYF. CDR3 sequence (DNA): TGTGCCAGCAGCCCCTCCCGGACAGGCTACGAGCAGTACTTC.

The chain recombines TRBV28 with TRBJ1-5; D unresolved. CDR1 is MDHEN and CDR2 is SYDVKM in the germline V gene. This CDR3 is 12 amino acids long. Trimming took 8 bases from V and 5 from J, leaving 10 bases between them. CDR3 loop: CASATGDQPQHF. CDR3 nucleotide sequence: TGTGCCAGCGCGACTGGAGATCAGCCCCAGCATTTT.

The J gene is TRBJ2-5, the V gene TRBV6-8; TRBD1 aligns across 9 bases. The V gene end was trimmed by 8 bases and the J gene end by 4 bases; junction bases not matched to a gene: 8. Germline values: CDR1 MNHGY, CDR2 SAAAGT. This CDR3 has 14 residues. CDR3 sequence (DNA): TGTGCCAGCCTCACAGGGGGCTTTGGAGAGACCCAGTACTTC. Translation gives CASLTGGFGETQYF.

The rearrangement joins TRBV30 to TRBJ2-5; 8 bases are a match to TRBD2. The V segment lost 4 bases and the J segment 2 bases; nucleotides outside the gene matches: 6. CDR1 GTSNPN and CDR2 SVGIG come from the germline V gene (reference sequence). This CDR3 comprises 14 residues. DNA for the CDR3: TGTGCCTGGACGACGGGAGGGACACAAGAGACCCAGTACTTC. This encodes CAWTTGGTQETQYF.

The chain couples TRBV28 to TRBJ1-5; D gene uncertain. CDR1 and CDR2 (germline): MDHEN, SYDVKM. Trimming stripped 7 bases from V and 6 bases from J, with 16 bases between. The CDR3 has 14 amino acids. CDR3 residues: CASITAGSGQPQHF. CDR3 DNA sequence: TGTGCCAGCATAACGGCGGGGTCCGGTCAGCCCCAGCATTTT.

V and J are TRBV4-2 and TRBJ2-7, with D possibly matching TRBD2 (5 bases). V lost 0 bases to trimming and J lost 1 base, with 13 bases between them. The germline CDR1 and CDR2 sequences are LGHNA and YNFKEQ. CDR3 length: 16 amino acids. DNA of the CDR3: TGTGCCAGCAGCCAAGATGAGTCGCGGGCATCCTACGAGCAGTACTTC. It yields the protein CASSQDESRASYEQYF.

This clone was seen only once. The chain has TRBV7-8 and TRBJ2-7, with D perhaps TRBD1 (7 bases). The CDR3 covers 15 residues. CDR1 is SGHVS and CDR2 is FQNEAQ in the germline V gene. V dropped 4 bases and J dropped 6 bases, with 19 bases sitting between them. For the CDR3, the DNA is TGTGCCAGCAGCTGGGGGGACAGCTCGCTTGGCGAGCAGTACTTC. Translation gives CASSWGDSSLGEQYF.

The CDR3 region is CASSLAPGDTEAFF. Written as DNA, the CDR3 is TGTGCCAGCAGCTTAGCGCCGGGGGACACTGAAGCTTTCTTT. The chain employs TRBV7-2 and TRBJ1-1; a weak D match, TRBD1 (5 bases). The CDR3 extends over 14 amino acids. Per the germline V gene, CDR1 is SGHTA and CDR2 is FQGNSA. V was pared by 0 bases and J by 3 bases, with 8 bases between. Looking up the rest from reference TRBV7-2 and TRBJ1-1 gives the full variable domain: GAGVSQSPSNKVTEKGKDVELRCDPISGHTALYWYRQSLGQGLEFLIYFQGNSAPDKSGLPSDRFSAERTGGSVSTLTIQRTQQEDSAVYLCASSLAPGDTEAFFGQGTRLTVV.

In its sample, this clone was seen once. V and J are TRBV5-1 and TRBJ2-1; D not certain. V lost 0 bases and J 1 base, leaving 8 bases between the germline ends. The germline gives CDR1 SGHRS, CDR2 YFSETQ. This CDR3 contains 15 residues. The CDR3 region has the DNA TGCGCCAGCAGCTTGGCCGCGGAGTCCTACAATGAGCAGTTCTTC. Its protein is CASSLAAESYNEQFF.

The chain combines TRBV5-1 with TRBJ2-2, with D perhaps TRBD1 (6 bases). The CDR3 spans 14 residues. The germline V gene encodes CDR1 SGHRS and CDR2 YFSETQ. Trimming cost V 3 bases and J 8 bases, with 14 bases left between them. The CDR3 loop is CASSSQGFTGELFF. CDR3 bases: TGCGCCAGCAGCTCACAGGGTTTTACGGGGGAGCTGTTTTTT.

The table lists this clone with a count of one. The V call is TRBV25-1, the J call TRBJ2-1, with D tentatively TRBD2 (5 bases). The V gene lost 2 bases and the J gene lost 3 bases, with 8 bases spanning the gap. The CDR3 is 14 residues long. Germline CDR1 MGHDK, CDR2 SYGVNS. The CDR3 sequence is CASSETGFYNEQFF. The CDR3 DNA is TGTGCCAGCAGTGAAACGGGATTCTACAATGAGCAGTTCTTC.

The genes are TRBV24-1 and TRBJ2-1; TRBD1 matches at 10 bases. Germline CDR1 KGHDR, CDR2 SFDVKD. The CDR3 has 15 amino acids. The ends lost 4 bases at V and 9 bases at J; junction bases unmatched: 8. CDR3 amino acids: CATSETPTGGLEQFF. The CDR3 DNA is TGTGCCACCAGTGAAACCCCGACAGGGGGCCTTGAGCAGTTCTTC.